A selection of T cell receptor beta chains follows, all from one sample in a study of lymphopenia after photon versus proton radiotherapy. Sequencing was performed with immunoSEQ multiplex PCR; in TCRdb, only in-frame clones are kept and a portion is missing. The sample lists approximately 170,000 clones, 88% occurring once. This specimen consisted of peripheral blood, obtained from a patient treated with photon-based radiotherapy. Every receptor here comes from a man aged 45-60 years with gastric cancer. Both conserved end residues are trimmed from each CDR3.

TRBV9	ASCPSGGTDTQY
TRBV28	ASRKDRDSQPQH
TRBV4-1	ASSQAGRTIGNTIY
TRBV30	AWSGDVFQPQH
TRBV5-1	ASSLQGLQETQY
TRBV28	ASSFSGTGDHEQY
TRBV19	ASSISGVTETQY
TRBV5-1	ASSSSGTGLEQY
TRBV20-1	SASSEDTQY
TRBV28	ASSPRGPGGVPSGANVLT
TRBV9	ASSVAPSGIGNTIY
TRBV7-9	ASSADYEQF
TRBV2	ASRGRTGSYEQY
TRBV11-2	ASSSKGREKRETQY
TRBV28	ASSFGSRYPDEQY
TRBV28	ASSLSFDRGTEAF
TRBV9	ASSPLGSLDEKLF
TRBV6-5	ASSYSGGSDQPQH
TRBV7-9	ASSSIGQGVTRGYGYT
TRBV30	AWSPGGLLQETQY
TRBV7-9	ASSPLTGAVNEKLF
TRBV11-2	ASSLKGTGANVLT
TRBV10-3	AITEGANTEAF
TRBV28	ASRGVPDTQY
TRBV15	ATSRVIAGIQETQY
TRBV10-1	ASSDNPSEQF
TRBV7-6	ASSSQGAQDEQF
TRBV18	ASSPSQETQY
TRBV7-2	ASSYGTGHAYEQY
TRBV7-2	ASSVGQGARY
TRBV7-2	ASSLASTADEKLF
TRBV29-1	SVEGYRGLAGVWDTQY
TRBV6-6	ASSYEQLNTEAF
TRBV9	ASSARDADSNQPQH
TRBV19	ASSEQGATYEQY
TRBV29-1	SAAVQDITRWGYT
TRBV10-3	AISESRGLAKNIQY
TRBV29-1	SVAWQAGHTEAF
TRBV13	ASSLGDSNQPQH
TRBV5-6	ASSLLFGTGGERTYEQY
TRBV7-2	ASSLAGDTGELF
TRBV11-2	ASSLGDPGDIQY
TRBV27	ASSFEVSYNEQF
TRBV20-1	SARAVGEQY
TRBV7-2	ASSLGVGGRGYEQY
TRBV7-8	ASSSGTSGTTDTQY